Given below is one T cell receptor beta chain in context. The antigen remains undetermined. Measured with immunoSEQ multiplex PCR; TCRdb has only the in-frame clones, and not every one. The sample carries about 420,000 clones, 88% recorded once. Regarding treatment: around 19 received Ad26.COV2.S at low or high dose, single or two shots; about five received placebo; per-sample allocation not given. Material that was analyzed had been drawn on day 63 after the first vaccine or placebo injection. The sample originates from a study of Ad26.COV2.S vaccination and SARS-CoV-2 variants. The overall study: In the COV1001 trial, the donor was in the Ad26.COV2.S arm. Study findings and constraints: Substantial post-vaccination breadth of spike-specific CD8+ and CD4+ T cell responses was reported. Measurement of non-spike TCR breadth gave similar results in vaccine and placebo recipients. Vaccine recipients had higher spike-specific TCR breadth than placebo recipients.

The germline V gene has CDR1 SGHKS and CDR2 YYEKEE (reference sequence). Trimming left V 1 base short and J 10 bases short, with 12 bases between. The CDR3 length is 13 residues. This clonotype originated in a person between 18 and 65 years old who received the Ad26.COV2.S COVID-19 vaccine or a placebo. The V and J genes are TRBV5-5 and TRBJ2-1, with TRBD1 as a possible D gene (7 bases). The source material was peripheral blood, sampled in a trial of Ad26.COV2.S vaccine versus placebo. CDR3 bases: TGTGCCAGCAGCTTGTCCAGGGGGGACGAGCAGTTCTTC. Amino acids: CASSLSRGDEQFF.